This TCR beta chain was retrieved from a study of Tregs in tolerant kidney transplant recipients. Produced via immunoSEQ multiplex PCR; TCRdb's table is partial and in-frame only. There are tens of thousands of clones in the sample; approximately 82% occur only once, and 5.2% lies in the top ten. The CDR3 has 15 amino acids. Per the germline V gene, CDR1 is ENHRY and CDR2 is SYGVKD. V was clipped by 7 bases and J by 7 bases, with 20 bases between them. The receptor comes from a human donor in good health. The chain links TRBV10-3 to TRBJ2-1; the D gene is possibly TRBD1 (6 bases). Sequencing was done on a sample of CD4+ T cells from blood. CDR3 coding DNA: TGTGCCATCAAGAGGTCGCAGGGGAGCCCAAATGAGCAGTTCTTC. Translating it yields CAIKRSQGSPNEQFF.